Following are 18 T cell receptor beta chains from one sample sequenced in a study of cytomegalovirus exposure and HLA in healthy donors. Use of 60 Vbeta and 13 Jbeta primers characterized the PCR. The method was immunoSEQ multiplex PCR; TCRdb's version includes in-frame clones alone and lacks a portion of them. The sample has some 150,000 clones; 60% to 80% are singletons. The sequenced material came from PBMCs. The receptors were gathered from a male donor in good health and CMV-seronegative.

The chain employs TRBV6-5 and TRBJ1-1, with a tentative D call TRBD1 (5 bases). The length of the CDR3 is 15 residues. The V end lost 5 bases, the J end lost 1 base, and 14 bases lay between the germline ends. The germline gives CDR1 MNHEY, CDR2 SVGAGI. The DNA of the CDR3 is TGTGCCAGCAGTCCCGGATTCACAGGGAACACTGAAGCTTTCTTT. It yields the protein CASSPGFTGNTEAFF.

The chain employs TRBV2 and TRBJ1-1; 9 nucleotides agree with TRBD1. V gave up 1 base and J gave up 4 bases; unmatched junction bases: 4. Looked up from germline, CDR1 is SNHLY and CDR2 is FYNNEI. The CDR3 length is 15 residues. The CDR3 region has the DNA TGTGCCAGCAGTGAAGGACAGGGGGAAAGCACTGAAGCTTTCTTT. Its protein product is CASSEGQGESTEAFF.

The rearrangement uses TRBV30 and TRBJ2-5, with 10 bases identical to TRBD1. J was trimmed by 2 bases and V by 0 bases; bases with no gene match: 6. The length of the CDR3 is 16 residues. The germline V gene has CDR1 GTSNPN and CDR2 SVGIG (reference sequence). CDR3 amino acids: CAWSVGTGVEQETQYF. CDR3 coding DNA: TGTGCCTGGAGTGTAGGGACAGGGGTAGAACAAGAGACCCAGTACTTC. The full variable domain, with the rest looked up from reference TRBV30 and TRBJ2-5, is SQTIHQWPATLVQPVGSPLSLECTVEGTSNPNLYWYRQAAGRGLQLLFYSVGIGQISSEVPQNLSASRPQDRQFILSSKKLLLSDSGFYLCAWSVGTGVEQETQYFGPGTRLLVL.

The gene calls are TRBV30 and TRBJ2-7; 8 positions agree with TRBD2. Germline assignment: CDR1 GTSNPN and CDR2 SVGIG (reference sequence). CDR3 length: 15 residues. V was pared by 0 bases and J by 2 bases, with 6 bases of the junction left unmatched. CDR3 loop: CAWSVGGRGAYEQYF. In DNA, the CDR3 is TGTGCCTGGAGTGTCGGGGGGCGGGGGGCCTACGAGCAGTACTTC.

The V gene is TRBV7-6, the J gene TRBJ2-1; TRBD1 aligns across 9 bases. The CDR3 spans 16 residues. Germline trimming cut 5 bases from V and 4 bases from J; bases unmatched to any gene: 9. From germline, CDR1 is SGHVS and CDR2 FNYEAQ. This CDR3 reads CASSLQGALVYNEQFF. CDR3 nucleotides: TGTGCCAGCAGCCTACAGGGGGCATTGGTGTACAATGAGCAGTTCTTC.

The rearrangement links TRBV11-2 to TRBJ2-1; TRBD2 agrees at 10 bases. The CDR3 has 14 amino acids. Trimming removed 8 bases from V and 9 bases from J; junction bases left unmatched: 10. Per the germline V gene, CDR1 is SGHAT and CDR2 is FQNNGV. Here the CDR3 DNA reads TGTGCCAGCCAGCCTGGGACTAGCGCGACTGAGCAGTTCTTC. The encoded protein is CASQPGTSATEQFF.

This clone was seen only once. This sequence joins TRBV7-9 and TRBJ1-2, with no clear D. Germline-derived CDR1 and CDR2 are SEHNR and FQNEAQ (reference sequence). With 3 bases removed from V and 4 bases from J, the gap between germline ends came to 9 bases. The length of the CDR3 is 13 residues. Here the CDR3 reads CASSFQAVYGYTF. In DNA, the CDR3 is TGTGCCAGCAGCTTTCAGGCAGTCTATGGCTACACCTTC.

The rearrangement links TRBV10-3 to TRBJ1-3; TRBD1 matches at 7 bases. The trim removed 10 bases at V and 4 bases at J, leaving 13 bases unmatched. CDR1 is ENHRY, CDR2 SYGVKD, per germline. The CDR3 has 15 residues. CDR3 sequence: CATDREGAGGNTIYF. CDR3 sequence (DNA): TGTGCCACCGACCGCGAGGGGGCTGGGGGAAACACCATATATTTT.

DNA for the CDR3: TGTGCCAGCTCACCCGTGGACACCCTTACCTTC. Amino acid sequence: CASSPVDTLTF. The chain is built from TRBV18 and TRBJ1-2, with D perhaps TRBD1 (5 bases). Germline lookup yields CDR1 KGHSH and CDR2 LQKENI. The CDR3 totals 11 residues. Trimming cost V 3 bases and J 14 bases, with 13 bases left between them.

A remark on this clone: Relative to the germline gene, one junction end is altered; a read error may explain this. The chain has TRBV4-3 and TRBJ1-2; tentative D call: TRBD1 (6 bases). The CDR3 spans 14 residues. Germline lookup yields CDR1 LGHNA and CDR2 YSLEER. The CDR3 sequence is CASSEDHTGWGYTF. CDR3 in DNA: TGCGCCAGCAGCGAAGACCATACAGGGTGGGGCTACACCTTC.

This clone was detected only once. The rearrangement links TRBV19 to TRBJ2-7; possible D gene TRBD2, 6 bases. Per germline, CDR1 LNHDA and CDR2 SQIVND (reference sequence). The CDR3 covers 14 residues. Trimming left V 6 bases short and J 3 bases short, with 15 bases between. The DNA for the CDR3 is TGTGCCAGTAGCCAGGAGGGCCGAAACTACGAGCAGTACTTC. It translates to CASSQEGRNYEQYF.

The V and J genes are TRBV5-1 and TRBJ1-1, with TRBD1 matching over 10 bases. The V segment lost 4 bases and the J segment 7 bases; nucleotides outside the gene matches: 10. Per the germline V gene, CDR1 is SGHRS and CDR2 is YFSETQ. There are 15 residues in the CDR3. CDR3 residues: CASSPGTGVFVEAFF. CDR3 bases: TGCGCCAGCAGCCCCGGGACAGGGGTTTTCGTTGAAGCTTTCTTT.

V gene TRBV6-1 combines with J gene TRBJ2-2; TRBD2 might be the D (5 bases). The CDR3 is 15 residues long. The V and J ends lost 5 bases and 0 bases respectively, with 10 bases between them. Germline V gene sequence: CDR1 MNHNS, CDR2 SASEGT. The CDR3 nucleotides read TGTGCCAGCAGTTCCGGGAATACGAACACCGGGGAGCTGTTTTTT. Residues: CASSSGNTNTGELFF.

V gene TRBV2 combines with J gene TRBJ1-6, with D possibly matching TRBD1 (6 bases). Trimming shortened V by 6 bases and J by 10 bases, and 19 bases separated the two germline ends. CDR3 length: 15 amino acids. Germline V gene sequence: CDR1 SNHLY, CDR2 FYNNEI. For the CDR3, the DNA is TGTGCCAGCAGGGCAGGGGCTTTCTCCGAATCACCCCTCCACTTT. This translates into CASRAGAFSESPLHF.

The sample holds a few counts of this clone. This chain uses TRBV6-1 with TRBJ2-7, with a weak D call TRBD1 (6 bases). Germline V gene lookup returns CDR1 MNHNS and CDR2 SASEGT. The CDR3 has 17 residues. The V end was cut by 3 bases, the J end by 2 bases, with 20 bases between. The DNA of the CDR3 is TGTGCCAGCAGTGATGTAGGGGGAGACAGAACTCCCTACGAGCAGTACTTC. This gives the protein CASSDVGGDRTPYEQYF.

This chain uses TRBV4-1 with TRBJ2-5; 9 positions match TRBD2. Trimming cost V 1 base and J 2 bases; bases outside gene matches: 11. CDR3 length: 18 residues. Germline V gives CDR1 MGHRA, CDR2 YSYEKL. The CDR3 spells CASSQGTSGLELQETQYF. In DNA form, the CDR3 reads TGCGCCAGCAGCCAAGGAACTAGCGGGCTAGAATTACAAGAGACCCAGTACTTC.

The chain couples TRBV7-3 to TRBJ2-1; 10 bases map to TRBD2. This CDR3 is built from 15 residues. V shed 5 bases, J shed 6 bases, and the junction held 7 bases outside the gene matches. Germline V gene lookup returns CDR1 SGHTA and CDR2 FQGTGA. In nucleotides, the CDR3 is TGTGCCAGCAGCCCAACTAGCGGGAAGGGCAATGAGCAGTTCTTC. Its translation is CASSPTSGKGNEQFF.

The table lists this clone with a count of one. The chain uses TRBV18 and TRBJ1-3, with 7 bases fitting TRBD1. The V segment lost 4 bases and the J segment 0 bases; nucleotides outside the gene matches: 9. The CDR3 covers 17 residues. Germline V gives CDR1 KGHSH, CDR2 LQKENI. CDR3 residues: CASSRSAGQISGNTIYF. Here the CDR3 DNA reads TGTGCCAGCTCACGTTCGGCGGGACAGATCTCTGGAAACACCATATATTTT. The full variable domain, rest sourced from reference TRBV18 and TRBJ1-3, is NAGVMQNPRHLVRRRGQEARLRCSPMKGHSHVYWYRQLPEEGLKFMVYLQKENIIDESGMPKERFSAEFPKEGPSILRIQQVVRGDSAAYFCASSRSAGQISGNTIYFGEGSWLTVV.